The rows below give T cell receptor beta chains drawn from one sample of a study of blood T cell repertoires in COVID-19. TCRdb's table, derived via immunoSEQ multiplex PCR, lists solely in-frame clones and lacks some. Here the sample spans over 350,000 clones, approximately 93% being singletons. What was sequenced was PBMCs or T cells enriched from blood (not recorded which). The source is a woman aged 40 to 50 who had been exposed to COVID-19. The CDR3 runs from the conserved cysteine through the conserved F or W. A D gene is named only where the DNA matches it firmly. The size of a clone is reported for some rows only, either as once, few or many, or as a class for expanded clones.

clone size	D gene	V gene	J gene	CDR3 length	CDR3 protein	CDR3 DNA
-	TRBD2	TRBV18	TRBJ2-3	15	CASSLPGGSPDTQYF	TGTGCCAGCTCACTCCCGGGAGGGTCGCCAGATACGCAGTATTTT
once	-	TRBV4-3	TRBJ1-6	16	CASSQASGALRSPLHF	TGCGCCAGCAGCCAAGCATCAGGGGCCTTACGGTCGCCCCTCCACTTT
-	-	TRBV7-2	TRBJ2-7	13	CASSINWSYEQYF	TGTGCCAGCAGCATAAACTGGAGCTACGAGCAGTACTTC
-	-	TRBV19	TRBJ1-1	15	CASSMQRGGSTEAFF	TGTGCCAGTAGTATGCAAAGGGGGGGTAGCACTGAAGCTTTCTTT
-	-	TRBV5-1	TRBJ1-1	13	CASSRGQNTEAFF	TGCGCCAGCAGCCGCGGACAGAACACTGAAGCTTTCTTT
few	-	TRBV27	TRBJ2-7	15	CASNRVQGGTYEQYF	TGTGCCAGCAACCGCGTCCAGGGAGGTACCTACGAGCAGTACTTC
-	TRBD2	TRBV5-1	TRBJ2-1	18	CASSLALAGWSSYNEQFF	TGCGCCAGCAGCTTGGCCCTAGCGGGGTGGAGCTCCTACAATGAGCAGTTCTTC
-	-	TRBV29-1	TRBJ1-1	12	CSVETGGGEAFF	TGCAGCGTTGAAACGGGAGGAGGTGAAGCTTTCTTT
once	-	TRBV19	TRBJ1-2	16	CASSINHGGTNYGYTF	TGTGCCAGTAGTATCAACCATGGCGGGACTAACTATGGCTACACCTTC
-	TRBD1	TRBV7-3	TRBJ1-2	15	CASSPKTGTGYGYTF	TGTGCCAGCAGCCCTAAGACCGGGACAGGGTATGGCTACACCTTC
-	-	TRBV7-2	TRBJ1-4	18	CASSQRSRGLGTNEKLFF	TGTGCCAGCAGCCAGAGGTCTAGAGGGCTGGGGACTAATGAAAAACTGTTTTTT
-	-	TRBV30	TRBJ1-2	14	CAWSVGQPTYGYTF	TGTGCCTGGAGTGTCGGACAGCCCACCTATGGCTACACCTTC
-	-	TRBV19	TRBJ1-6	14	CASSVRGANSPLHF	TGTGCCAGTAGCGTAAGGGGTGCGAATTCACCCCTCCACTTT
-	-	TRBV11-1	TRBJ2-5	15	CASSSRDNPFGTQYF	TGTGCCAGCAGCTCCAGGGACAACCCCTTCGGGACCCAGTACTTC
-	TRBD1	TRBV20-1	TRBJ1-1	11	CSAHRGTGTFF	TGCAGTGCTCACCGGGGGACAGGGACTTTCTTT
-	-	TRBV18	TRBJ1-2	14	CASSPKRGGDGYTF	TGTGCCAGCTCACCGAAACGCGGGGGCGATGGCTACACCTTC
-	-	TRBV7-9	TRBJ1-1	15	CASSLSPGDHTEAFF	TGTGCCAGCAGCTTATCGCCAGGGGATCACACTGAAGCTTTCTTT
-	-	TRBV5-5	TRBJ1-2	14	CASKKEGGASGYTF	TGTGCCAGCAAAAAGGAAGGAGGGGCTAGTGGCTACACCTTC